These T cell receptor beta chains were read from a single sample in a study of OX40 agonist ivuxolimab in advanced cancers. Clones were sequenced by immunoSEQ multiplex PCR, and TCRdb holds only the in-frame ones, with some missing. The sample carries some 70,000 clones, less than 95% recorded once. The sequences come from CD4+ or CD8+ T cells sorted from blood, collected in a trial of the OX40 agonist ivuxolimab. The receptors were sampled from an adult with an advanced solid tumor such as melanoma, head and neck, liver or kidney cancer. Each CDR3 is given with its conserved first and last residue. Fields, in order: V gene, J gene, CDR3 protein.

TRBV7-6,TRBJ2-3,CASQPAGSAISSTDTQYF
TRBV11-2,TRBJ2-1,CASSLDHRTGIYNEQFF
TRBV2,TRBJ2-7,CASSASGQGIEQYF
TRBV11-2,TRBJ2-3,CASSDTRGADTQYF
TRBV5-1,TRBJ2-5,CASSALETQYF
TRBV19,TRBJ1-2,CASSLRQGAFYGYTF
TRBV28,TRBJ1-1,CASTELAGLINTEAFF
TRBV29-1,TRBJ2-5,CSVERSGAQETQYF
TRBV28,TRBJ2-1,CASSLGTSGIGNEQFF
TRBV7-9,TRBJ2-1,CASSGGLAGYNEQFF
TRBV13,TRBJ2-1,CASSFRQGYEQFF
TRBV5-4,TRBJ2-7,CASSLEQGYEQYF
TRBV7-9,TRBJ2-5,CASSLAPVTEQETQYF
TRBV5-1,TRBJ2-7,CASSREGGFEQYF
TRBV18,TRBJ2-1,CASSPARGPILYYNEQFF
TRBV4-1,TRBJ2-7,CASSQMNSYEQYF
TRBV13,-,CASSPGTWTYEQYF
TRBV30,TRBJ2-1,CAWSAYNEQFF
TRBV21-1,TRBJ2-1,CASSKEQANSYNEQFF
TRBV10-3,TRBJ2-3,CAIVGQPLTDTQYF
TRBV11-1,TRBJ2-7,CASSKGTGSYEQYF
TRBV5-1,TRBJ1-2,CASSPEPNRVYGYTF
TRBV18,TRBJ2-7,CASSLKDEQYF
TRBV5-1,TRBJ2-2,CASSARTGSTGELFF
TRBV15,TRBJ1-6,CATSRDLQSSYNSPLHF
TRBV9,TRBJ2-7,CASSVGWTSGISSYEQYF
TRBV19,TRBJ2-1,CASNEREGLDEQFF
TRBV5-1,TRBJ2-6,CASSWTSSGANVLTF
TRBV30,TRBJ1-1,CAWSVIRGSAEAFF
TRBV29-1,TRBJ2-5,CSVRPGQGVETQYF
TRBV19,TRBJ1-4,CASSLSGGNNEKLFF